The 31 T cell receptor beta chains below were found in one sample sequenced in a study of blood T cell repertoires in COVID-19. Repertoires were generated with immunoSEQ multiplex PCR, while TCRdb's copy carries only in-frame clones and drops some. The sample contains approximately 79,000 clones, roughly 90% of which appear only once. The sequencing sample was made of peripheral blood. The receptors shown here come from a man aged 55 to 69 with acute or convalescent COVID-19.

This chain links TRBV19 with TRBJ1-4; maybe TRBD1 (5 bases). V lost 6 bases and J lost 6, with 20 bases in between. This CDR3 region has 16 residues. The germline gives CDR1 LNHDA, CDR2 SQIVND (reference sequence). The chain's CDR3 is CASSPKQAGLDEKLFF. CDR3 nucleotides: TGTGCCAGTAGCCCCAAACAAGCAGGGTTAGATGAAAAACTGTTTTTT.

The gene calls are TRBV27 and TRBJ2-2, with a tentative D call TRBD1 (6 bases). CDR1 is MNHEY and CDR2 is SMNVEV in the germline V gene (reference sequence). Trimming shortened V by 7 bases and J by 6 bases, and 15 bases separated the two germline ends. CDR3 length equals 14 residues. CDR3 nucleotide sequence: TGTGCCAGCAAACTAAAACAGGGCTCCGGGGAGCTGTTTTTT. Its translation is CASKLKQGSGELFF.

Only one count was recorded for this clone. The CDR3 here is CASSPLSTGAGELFF. CDR3 bases: TGTGCCAGCTCACCACTATCTACGGGGGCCGGGGAGCTGTTTTTT. V gene TRBV18 combines with J gene TRBJ2-2; a possible D gene is TRBD2 (6 bases). The CDR3 is 15 residues long. The V and J ends lost 1 base and 6 bases respectively, with 12 bases between them. Germline CDR1 KGHSH, CDR2 LQKENI.

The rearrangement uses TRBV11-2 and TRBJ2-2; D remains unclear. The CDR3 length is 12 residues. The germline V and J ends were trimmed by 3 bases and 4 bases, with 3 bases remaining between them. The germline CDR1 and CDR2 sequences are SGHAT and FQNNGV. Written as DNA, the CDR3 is TGTGCCAGCAGCTTGAGCACCGGGGAGCTGTTTTTT. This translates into CASSLSTGELFF.

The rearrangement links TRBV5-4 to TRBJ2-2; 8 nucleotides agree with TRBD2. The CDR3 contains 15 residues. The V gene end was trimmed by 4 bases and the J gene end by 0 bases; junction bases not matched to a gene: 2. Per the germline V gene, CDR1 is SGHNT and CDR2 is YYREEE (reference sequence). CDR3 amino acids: CASSREGPNTGELFF. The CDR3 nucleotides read TGTGCCAGCAGCCGGGAGGGACCGAACACCGGGGAGCTGTTTTTT.

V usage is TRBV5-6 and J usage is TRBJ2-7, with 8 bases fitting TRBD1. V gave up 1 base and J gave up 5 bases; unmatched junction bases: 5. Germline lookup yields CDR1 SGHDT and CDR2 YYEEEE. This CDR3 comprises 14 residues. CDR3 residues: CASSLPGTGNEQYF. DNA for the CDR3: TGTGCCAGCAGCTTGCCCGGGACAGGTAACGAGCAGTACTTC. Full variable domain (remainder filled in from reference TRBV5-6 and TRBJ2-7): DAGVTQSPTHLIKTRGQQVTLRCSPKSGHDTVSWYQQALGQGPQFIFQYYEEEERQRGNFPDRFSGHQFPNYSSELNVNALLLGDSALYLCASSLPGTGNEQYFGPGTRLTVT.

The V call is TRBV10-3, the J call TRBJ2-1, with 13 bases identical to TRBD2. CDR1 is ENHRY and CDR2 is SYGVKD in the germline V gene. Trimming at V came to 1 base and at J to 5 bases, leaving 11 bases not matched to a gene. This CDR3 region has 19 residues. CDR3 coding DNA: TGTGCCATCAGTGAGTGGATAGGAAGGACTAGCGGGGGACACAATGAGCAGTTCTTC. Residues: CAISEWIGRTSGGHNEQFF.

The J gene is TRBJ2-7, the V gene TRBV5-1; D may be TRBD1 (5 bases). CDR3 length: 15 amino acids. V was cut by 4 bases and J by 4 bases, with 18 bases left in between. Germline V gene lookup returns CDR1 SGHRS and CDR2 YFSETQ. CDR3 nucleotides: TGCGCCAGCAGCCTTAGGGCAGGGCCTCAATACGAGCAGTACTTC. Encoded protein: CASSLRAGPQYEQYF.

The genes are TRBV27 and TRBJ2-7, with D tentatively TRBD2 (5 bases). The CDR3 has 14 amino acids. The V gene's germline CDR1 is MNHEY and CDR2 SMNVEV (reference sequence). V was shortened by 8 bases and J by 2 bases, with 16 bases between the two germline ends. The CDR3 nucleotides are TGTGCCAGCGCCCGTGGGGAGAATGCCTACGAGCAGTACTTC. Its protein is CASARGENAYEQYF.

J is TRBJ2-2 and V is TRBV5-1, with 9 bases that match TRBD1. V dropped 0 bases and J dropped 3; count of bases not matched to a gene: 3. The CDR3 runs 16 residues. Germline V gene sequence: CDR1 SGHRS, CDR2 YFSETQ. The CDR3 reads CASSLGDRVDTGELFF. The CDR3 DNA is TGCGCCAGCAGCTTGGGGGACAGGGTCGACACCGGGGAGCTGTTTTTT. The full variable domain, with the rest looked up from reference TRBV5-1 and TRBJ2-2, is KAGVTQTPRYLIKTRGQQVTLSCSPISGHRSVSWYQQTPGQGLQFLFEYFSETQRNKGNFPGRFSGRQFSNSRSEMNVSTLELGDSALYLCASSLGDRVDTGELFFGEGSRLTVL.

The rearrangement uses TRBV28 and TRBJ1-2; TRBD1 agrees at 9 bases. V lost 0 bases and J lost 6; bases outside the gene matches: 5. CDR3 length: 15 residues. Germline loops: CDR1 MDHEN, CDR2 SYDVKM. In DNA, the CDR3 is TGTGCCAGCAGTTTATGGACCGGGACAGGGAATGGCTACACCTTC. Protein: CASSLWTGTGNGYTF.

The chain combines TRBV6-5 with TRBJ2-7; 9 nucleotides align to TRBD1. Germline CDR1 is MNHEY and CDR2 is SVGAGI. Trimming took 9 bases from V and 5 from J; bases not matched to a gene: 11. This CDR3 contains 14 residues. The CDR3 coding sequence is TGTGCCAGTACAAGCTCACAGGGGGCTGACGAGCAGTACTTC. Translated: CASTSSQGADEQYF.

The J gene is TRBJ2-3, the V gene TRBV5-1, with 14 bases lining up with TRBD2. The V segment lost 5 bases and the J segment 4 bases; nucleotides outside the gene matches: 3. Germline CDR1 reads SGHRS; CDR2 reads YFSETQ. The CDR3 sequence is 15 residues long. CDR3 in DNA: TGCGCCAGCAGGGGGACTAGCGGGAGATCAGATACGCAGTATTTT. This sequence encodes CASRGTSGRSDTQYF.

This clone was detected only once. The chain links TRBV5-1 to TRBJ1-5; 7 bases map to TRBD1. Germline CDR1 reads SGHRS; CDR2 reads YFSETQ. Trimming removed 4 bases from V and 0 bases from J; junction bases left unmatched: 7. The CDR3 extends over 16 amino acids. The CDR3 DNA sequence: TGCGCCAGCAGCCCCGGGACAGCCTCTAGCAATCAGCCCCAGCATTTT. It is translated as CASSPGTASSNQPQHF.

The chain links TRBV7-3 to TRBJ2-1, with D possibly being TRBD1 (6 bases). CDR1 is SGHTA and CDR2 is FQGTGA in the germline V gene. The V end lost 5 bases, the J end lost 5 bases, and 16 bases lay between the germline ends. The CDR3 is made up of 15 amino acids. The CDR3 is CASSLTGMRNNEQFF. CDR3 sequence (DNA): TGTGCCAGCAGCCTCACAGGGATGAGGAACAATGAGCAGTTCTTC.

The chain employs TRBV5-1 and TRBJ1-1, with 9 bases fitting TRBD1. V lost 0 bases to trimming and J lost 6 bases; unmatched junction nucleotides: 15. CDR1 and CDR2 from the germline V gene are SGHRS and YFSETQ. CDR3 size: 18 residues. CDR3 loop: CASSLGPRQGDRSSEAFF. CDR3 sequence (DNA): TGCGCCAGCAGCTTGGGCCCCCGACAGGGGGATAGGAGTTCTGAAGCTTTCTTT.

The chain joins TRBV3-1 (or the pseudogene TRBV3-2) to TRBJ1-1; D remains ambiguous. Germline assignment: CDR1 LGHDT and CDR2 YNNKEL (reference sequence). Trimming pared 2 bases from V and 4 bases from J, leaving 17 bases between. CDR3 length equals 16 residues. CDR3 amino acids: CASSQRGQAPFTEAFF. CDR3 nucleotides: TGTGCCAGCAGCCAACGAGGGCAGGCTCCATTCACTGAAGCTTTCTTT.

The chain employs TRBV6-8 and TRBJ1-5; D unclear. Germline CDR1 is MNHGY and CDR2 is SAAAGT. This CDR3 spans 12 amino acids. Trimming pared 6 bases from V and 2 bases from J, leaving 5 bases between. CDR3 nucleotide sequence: TGTGCCAGCAGCCGTTGCAATCAGCCCCAGCATTTT. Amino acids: CASSRCNQPQHF.

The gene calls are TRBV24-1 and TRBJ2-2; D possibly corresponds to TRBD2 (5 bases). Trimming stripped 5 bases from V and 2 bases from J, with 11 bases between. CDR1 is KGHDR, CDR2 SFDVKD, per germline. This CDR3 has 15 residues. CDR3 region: CATSVQRLNTGELFF. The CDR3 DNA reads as TGTGCCACCAGTGTCCAGCGGCTAAACACCGGGGAGCTGTTTTTT.

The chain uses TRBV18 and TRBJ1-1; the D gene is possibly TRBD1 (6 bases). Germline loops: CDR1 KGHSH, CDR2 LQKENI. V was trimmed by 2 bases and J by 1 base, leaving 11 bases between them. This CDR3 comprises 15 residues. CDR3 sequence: CASSPAAGENTEAFF. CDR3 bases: TGTGCCAGCTCACCAGCTGCAGGGGAGAACACTGAAGCTTTCTTT.

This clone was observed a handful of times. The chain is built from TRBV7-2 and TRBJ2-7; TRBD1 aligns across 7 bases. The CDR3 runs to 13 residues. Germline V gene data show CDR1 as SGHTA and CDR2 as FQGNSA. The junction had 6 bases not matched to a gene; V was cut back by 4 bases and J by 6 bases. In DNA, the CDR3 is TGTGCCAGCAGCTCCCGACAGGGCTTCGAGCAGTACTTC. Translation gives CASSSRQGFEQYF. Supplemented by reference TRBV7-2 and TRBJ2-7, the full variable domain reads GAGVSQSPSNKVTEKGKDVELRCDPISGHTALYWYRQSLGQGLEFLIYFQGNSAPDKSGLPSDRFSAERTGGSVSTLTIQRTQQEDSAVYLCASSSRQGFEQYFGPGTRLTVT.

The CDR3 reads CASSPGQGNQPQHF. The CDR3 nucleotides are TGTGCCAGTTCCCCGGGACAGGGCAATCAGCCCCAGCATTTT. The chain links TRBV9 to TRBJ1-5, with 8 positions matching TRBD1. V lost 8 bases and J lost 2; bases outside the gene matches: 6. This CDR3 comprises 14 residues. Germline V gives CDR1 SGDLS, CDR2 YYNGEE.

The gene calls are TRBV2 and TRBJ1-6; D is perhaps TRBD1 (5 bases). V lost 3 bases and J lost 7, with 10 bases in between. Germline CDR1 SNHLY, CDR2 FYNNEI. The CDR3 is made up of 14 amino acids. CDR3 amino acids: CASSERRVNSPLHF. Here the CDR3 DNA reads TGTGCCAGCAGTGAGCGCAGGGTCAATTCACCCCTCCACTTT.

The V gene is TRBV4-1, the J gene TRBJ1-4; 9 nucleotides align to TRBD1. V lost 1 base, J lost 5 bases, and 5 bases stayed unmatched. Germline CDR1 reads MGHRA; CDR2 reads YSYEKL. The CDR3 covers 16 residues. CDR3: CASSQVTGTGNEKLFF. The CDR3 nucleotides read TGCGCCAGCAGCCAAGTAACCGGGACAGGGAATGAAAAACTGTTTTTT.

The DNA for the CDR3 is TGTGCCAGCAGTTTGGGGGGAGGCGTAGAGACCCAGTACTTC. Translating it yields CASSLGGGVETQYF. The chain links TRBV6-5 to TRBJ2-5; tentatively, D is TRBD2 (6 bases). Trimming removed 4 bases from V and 4 bases from J, with 13 bases in between. The CDR3 totals 14 residues. The germline gives CDR1 MNHEY, CDR2 SVGAGI.

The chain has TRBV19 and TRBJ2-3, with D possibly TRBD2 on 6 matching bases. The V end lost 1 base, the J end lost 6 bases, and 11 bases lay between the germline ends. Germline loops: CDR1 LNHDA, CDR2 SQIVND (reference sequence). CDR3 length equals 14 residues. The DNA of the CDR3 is TGTGCCAGTAGTATAGGGCTAGCGATGGATACGCAGTATTTT. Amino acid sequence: CASSIGLAMDTQYF.

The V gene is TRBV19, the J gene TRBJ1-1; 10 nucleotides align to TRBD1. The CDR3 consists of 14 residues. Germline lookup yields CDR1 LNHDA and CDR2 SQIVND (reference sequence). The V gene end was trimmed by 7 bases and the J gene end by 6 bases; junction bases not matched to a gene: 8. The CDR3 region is CASTQGGQGSEAFF. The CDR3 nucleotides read TGTGCCAGTACCCAAGGGGGACAGGGGTCTGAAGCTTTCTTT.

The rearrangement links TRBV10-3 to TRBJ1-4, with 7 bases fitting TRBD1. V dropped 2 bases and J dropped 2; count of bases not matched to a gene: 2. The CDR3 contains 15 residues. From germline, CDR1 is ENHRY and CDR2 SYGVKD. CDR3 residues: CAISEGTATNEKLFF. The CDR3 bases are TGTGCCATCAGTGAGGGGACAGCTACTAATGAAAAACTGTTTTTT.

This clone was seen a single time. The CDR3 DNA reads as TGTGCCAGTAGCCTAGACAGACGGTTAGCCTACGAGCAGTACTTC. It yields the protein CASSLDRRLAYEQYF. The rearrangement uses TRBV19 and TRBJ2-7; TRBD1 is a possible D gene (5 bases). CDR1 is LNHDA, CDR2 SQIVND, per germline (reference sequence). The CDR3 is 15 amino acids. V was pared by 6 bases and J by 2 bases, with 17 bases between. The variable domain in full, with the rest retrieved from reference TRBV19 and TRBJ2-7, is DGGITQSPKYLFRKEGQNVTLSCEQNLNHDAMYWYRQDPGQGLRLIYYSQIVNDFQKGDIAEGYSVSREKKESFPLTVTSAQKNPTAFYLCASSLDRRLAYEQYFGPGTRLTVT.

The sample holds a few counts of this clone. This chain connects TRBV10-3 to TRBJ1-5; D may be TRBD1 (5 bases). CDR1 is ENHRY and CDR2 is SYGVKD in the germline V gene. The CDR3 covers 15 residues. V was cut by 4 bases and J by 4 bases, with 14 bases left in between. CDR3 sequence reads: CAISVRGGGNQPQHF. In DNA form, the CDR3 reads TGTGCCATCAGTGTACGGGGGGGAGGAAATCAGCCCCAGCATTTT.

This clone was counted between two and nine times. CDR3 loop: CATSDPRGTDTQYF. DNA for the CDR3: TGTGCCACCAGTGACCCCCGGGGCACAGATACGCAGTATTTT. The chain links TRBV24-1 to TRBJ2-3; no reliable D call. The CDR3 length is 14 residues. Germline V gives CDR1 KGHDR, CDR2 SFDVKD. Trimming took off 4 bases at V and 1 base at J, with 8 bases between the two ends.